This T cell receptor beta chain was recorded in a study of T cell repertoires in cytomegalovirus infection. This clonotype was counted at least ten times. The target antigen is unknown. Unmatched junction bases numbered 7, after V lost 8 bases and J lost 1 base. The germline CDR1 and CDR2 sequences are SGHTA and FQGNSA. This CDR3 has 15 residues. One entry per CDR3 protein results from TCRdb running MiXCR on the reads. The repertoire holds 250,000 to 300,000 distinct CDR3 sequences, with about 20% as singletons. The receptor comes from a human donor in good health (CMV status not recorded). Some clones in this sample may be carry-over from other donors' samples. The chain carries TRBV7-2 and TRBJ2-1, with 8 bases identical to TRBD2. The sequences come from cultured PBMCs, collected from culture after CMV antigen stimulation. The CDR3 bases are TGTGCCAGCCAGCGGGAGTTAACTTCCTACAATGAGCAGTTCTTC. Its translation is CASQRELTSYNEQFF.